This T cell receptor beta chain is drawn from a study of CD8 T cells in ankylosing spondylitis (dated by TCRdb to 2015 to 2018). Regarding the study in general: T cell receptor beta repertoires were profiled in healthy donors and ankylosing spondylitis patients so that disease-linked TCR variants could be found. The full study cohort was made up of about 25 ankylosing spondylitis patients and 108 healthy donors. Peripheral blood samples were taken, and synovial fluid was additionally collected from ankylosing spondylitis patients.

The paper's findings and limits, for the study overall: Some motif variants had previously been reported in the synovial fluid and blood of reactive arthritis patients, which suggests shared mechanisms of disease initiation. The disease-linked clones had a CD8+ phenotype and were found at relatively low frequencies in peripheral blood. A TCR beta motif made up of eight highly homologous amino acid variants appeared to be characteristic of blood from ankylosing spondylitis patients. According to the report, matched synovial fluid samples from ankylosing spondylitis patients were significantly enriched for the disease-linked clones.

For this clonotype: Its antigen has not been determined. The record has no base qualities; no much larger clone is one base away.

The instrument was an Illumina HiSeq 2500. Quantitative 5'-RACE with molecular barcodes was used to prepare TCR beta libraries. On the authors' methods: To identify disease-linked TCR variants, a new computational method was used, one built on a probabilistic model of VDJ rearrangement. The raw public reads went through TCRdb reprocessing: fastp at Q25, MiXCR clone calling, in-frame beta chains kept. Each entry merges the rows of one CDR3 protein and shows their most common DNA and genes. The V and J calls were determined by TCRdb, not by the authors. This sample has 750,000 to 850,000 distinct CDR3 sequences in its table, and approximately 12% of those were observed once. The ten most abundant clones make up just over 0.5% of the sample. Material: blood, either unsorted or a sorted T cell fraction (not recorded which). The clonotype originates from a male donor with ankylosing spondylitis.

The CDR3 reads as follows: CASSSQYGYTF. The bases read TGTGCCAGTAGTTCGCAGTATGGCTACACCTTC. The chain couples TRBV3-1 to TRBJ1-2, with the D segment identity uncertain. Including the terminal cysteine and phenylalanine, the CDR3 comprises 11 residues. Just the 33-base CDR3 DNA is kept, in frame starting at base 1. V is shortened by 9 bases, J by 5 bases, and the region joining them spans 10 bases. According to the germline V gene (reference sequence), CDR1 reads LGHDT and CDR2 reads YNNKEL.